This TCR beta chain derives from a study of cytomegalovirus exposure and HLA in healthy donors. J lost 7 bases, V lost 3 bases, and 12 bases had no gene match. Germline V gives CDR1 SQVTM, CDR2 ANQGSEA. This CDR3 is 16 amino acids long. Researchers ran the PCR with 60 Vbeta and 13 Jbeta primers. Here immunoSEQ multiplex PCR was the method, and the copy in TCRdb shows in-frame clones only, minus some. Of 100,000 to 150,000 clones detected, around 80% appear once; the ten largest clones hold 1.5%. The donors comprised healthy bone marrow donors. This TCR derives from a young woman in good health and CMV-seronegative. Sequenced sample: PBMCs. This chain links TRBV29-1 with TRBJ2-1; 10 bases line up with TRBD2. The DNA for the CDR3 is TGCAGCGTTGACCAAGCGCTAGCGGGAGTACGTAATGAGCAGTTCTTC. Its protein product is CSVDQALAGVRNEQFF.